Listed below are T cell receptor beta chains from one sample, sequenced in a study of beta chain features in type 1 diabetes. Sequenced by immunoSEQ multiplex PCR; TCRdb stores in-frame clones only, minus some. The sample lists around 16,000 clones; roughly two thirds were seen once. Sample: stem cell memory CD4+ T cells from blood. These receptors all come from a man in his thirties or forties with type 1 diabetes. CDR3s include the opening cysteine and the closing phenylalanine or tryptophan. D genes are given only for firm matches. Rows give clone size only sometimes, using once, few, many, or a class for an expanded clone.

abundance: -; j_gene: TRBJ2-6; d_gene: -; v_gene: TRBV14; CDR3aa: CASSLSSGANVLTF; CDR3nt: TGTGCCAGCAGCCTGAGCTCTGGGGCCAACGTCCTGACTTTC
abundance: -; j_gene: TRBJ1-5; d_gene: -; v_gene: TRBV4-3; CDR3aa: CASSQALQPNQPQHF; CDR3nt: TGCGCCAGCAGCCAAGCCCTACAGCCCAATCAGCCCCAGCATTTT
abundance: -; j_gene: TRBJ2-2; d_gene: -; v_gene: TRBV30; CDR3aa: CAWSPSTGELFF; CDR3nt: TGTGCCTGGTCCCCTAGCACCGGGGAGCTGTTTTTT
abundance: few; j_gene: TRBJ2-7; d_gene: TRBD1; v_gene: TRBV2; CDR3aa: CASTPGGPSYEQYF; CDR3nt: TGTGCCAGCACTCCAGGGGGCCCCTCCTACGAGCAGTACTTC
abundance: -; j_gene: TRBJ2-1; d_gene: TRBD2; v_gene: TRBV7-9; CDR3aa: CAILGLAGASSSYNEQFF; CDR3nt: TGTGCCATACTCGGACTAGCGGGGGCCAGTAGCTCCTACAATGAGCAGTTCTTC
abundance: -; j_gene: TRBJ2-3; d_gene: -; v_gene: TRBV4-1; CDR3aa: CASSHLRGVGTDTQYF; CDR3nt: TGCGCCAGCAGCCACCTCAGGGGCGTGGGGACAGATACGCAGTATTTT
abundance: few; j_gene: TRBJ2-1; d_gene: -; v_gene: TRBV10-3; CDR3aa: CATEGQSNEQFF; CDR3nt: TGTGCCACCGAGGGACAATCAAATGAGCAGTTCTTC
abundance: -; j_gene: TRBJ2-7; d_gene: -; v_gene: TRBV7-8; CDR3aa: CASSLTDYTYEQYF; CDR3nt: TGTGCCAGCAGCCTCACAGATTACACCTACGAGCAGTACTTC
abundance: -; j_gene: TRBJ2-4; d_gene: -; v_gene: TRBV29-1; CDR3aa: CSVEAGATNIQYF; CDR3nt: TGCAGCGTTGAGGCGGGGGCTACAAACATTCAGTACTTC
abundance: -; j_gene: TRBJ2-1; d_gene: -; v_gene: TRBV11-2; CDR3aa: CASSLEGGENNEQFF; CDR3nt: TGTGCCAGCAGCCTAGAGGGGGGGGAGAACAATGAGCAGTTCTTC
abundance: -; j_gene: TRBJ2-6; d_gene: -; v_gene: TRBV11-2; CDR3aa: CASSPGRGAGANVLTF; CDR3nt: TGTGCCAGCAGCCCAGGTCGTGGTGCTGGGGCCAACGTCCTGACTTTC
abundance: -; j_gene: TRBJ2-5; d_gene: TRBD1; v_gene: TRBV29-1; CDR3aa: CSVEGTGKETQYF; CDR3nt: TGCAGCGTGGAAGGGACAGGGAAAGAGACCCAGTACTTC
abundance: -; j_gene: TRBJ2-1; d_gene: TRBD1; v_gene: TRBV14; CDR3aa: CASSYTRTGADNEQFF; CDR3nt: TGTGCCAGCAGCTACACAAGGACAGGGGCGGACAATGAGCAGTTCTTC
abundance: -; j_gene: TRBJ2-5; d_gene: TRBD1; v_gene: TRBV18; CDR3aa: CASSGQGGETQYF; CDR3nt: TGTGCCAGCTCGGGACAGGGCGGAGAGACCCAGTACTTC
abundance: -; j_gene: TRBJ1-2; d_gene: TRBD1; v_gene: TRBV9; CDR3aa: CASSVATTGLDYTF; CDR3nt: TGTGCCAGCAGCGTAGCTACGACAGGGTTAGACTACACCTTC
abundance: -; j_gene: TRBJ2-5; d_gene: -; v_gene: TRBV11-2; CDR3aa: CASSHLMSGAQETQYF; CDR3nt: TGTGCCAGCAGCCACCTTATGAGCGGAGCCCAAGAGACCCAGTACTTC
abundance: -; j_gene: TRBJ2-3; d_gene: -; v_gene: TRBV5-4; CDR3aa: CASSPSSPLSTSTDTQYF; CDR3nt: TGTGCCAGCAGCCCGAGTTCCCCGCTGAGCACTAGCACAGATACGCAGTATTTT
abundance: -; j_gene: TRBJ2-7; d_gene: -; v_gene: TRBV11-2; CDR3aa: CASSPAGIAYEQYF; CDR3nt: TGTGCCAGCAGCCCAGCAGGGATCGCGTACGAGCAGTACTTC
abundance: -; j_gene: TRBJ2-7; d_gene: TRBD1; v_gene: TRBV29-1; CDR3aa: CSVATGFNEQYF; CDR3nt: TGCAGCGTTGCGACAGGGTTTAACGAGCAGTACTTC
abundance: -; j_gene: TRBJ2-3; d_gene: -; v_gene: TRBV5-1; CDR3aa: CASSPGTTTDTQYF; CDR3nt: TGCGCCAGCAGCCCGGGGACAACCACAGATACGCAGTATTTT
abundance: -; j_gene: TRBJ2-1; d_gene: TRBD2; v_gene: TRBV2; CDR3aa: CASRLAGVNNEQFF; CDR3nt: TGTGCCAGCAGGTTAGCGGGGGTCAACAATGAGCAGTTCTTC
abundance: once; j_gene: TRBJ2-7; d_gene: TRBD1; v_gene: TRBV5-6; CDR3aa: CASSLATHKRGRKADEQYF; CDR3nt: TGTGCCAGCAGCTTAGCCACGCATAAAAGGGGGCGCAAAGCGGACGAGCAGTACTTC
abundance: -; j_gene: TRBJ2-3; d_gene: TRBD2; v_gene: TRBV7-2; CDR3aa: CASSFRGGTDTQYF; CDR3nt: TGTGCCAGCAGCTTCCGGGGGGGCACAGATACGCAGTATTTT
abundance: -; j_gene: TRBJ2-7; d_gene: TRBD1; v_gene: TRBV23-1; CDR3aa: CASSPVTGSYEQYF; CDR3nt: TGCGCCAGCAGTCCCGTGACAGGGTCCTACGAGCAGTACTTC
abundance: few; j_gene: TRBJ1-6; d_gene: TRBD1; v_gene: TRBV2; CDR3aa: CASRDRVDSPLHF; CDR3nt: TGTGCCAGCAGGGACAGGGTGGATTCACCCCTCCACTTT
abundance: -; j_gene: TRBJ1-4; d_gene: -; v_gene: TRBV7-2; CDR3aa: CASSLEGSATNEKLFF; CDR3nt: TGTGCCAGCAGCTTAGAAGGGAGCGCAACTAATGAAAAACTGTTTTTT
abundance: -; j_gene: TRBJ1-4; d_gene: TRBD1; v_gene: TRBV9; CDR3aa: CASSPGGTANEKLFF; CDR3nt: TGTGCCAGCAGCCCGGGGGGGACAGCTAATGAAAAACTGTTTTTT
abundance: few; j_gene: TRBJ2-7; d_gene: TRBD1; v_gene: TRBV10-3; CDR3aa: CAISDRTGSYEQYF; CDR3nt: TGTGCCATCAGTGATAGGACAGGATCCTACGAGCAGTACTTC
abundance: -; j_gene: TRBJ2-1; d_gene: -; v_gene: TRBV1; CDR3aa: CTSSHRKRERGSSYNEQFF; CDR3nt: TGCACCAGCAGCCACAGAAAGAGAGAGCGGGGAAGCTCCTACAATGAGCAGTTCTTC
abundance: -; j_gene: TRBJ2-3; d_gene: -; v_gene: TRBV19; CDR3aa: CASSTSGTYSTDTQYF; CDR3nt: TGTGCCAGTAGTACTTCCGGGACATACAGCACAGATACGCAGTATTTT
abundance: few; j_gene: TRBJ2-3; d_gene: -; v_gene: TRBV28; CDR3aa: CASSQRPGWDTQYF; CDR3nt: TGTGCCAGCAGCCAGCGGCCAGGTTGGGATACGCAGTATTTT
abundance: -; j_gene: TRBJ1-6; d_gene: -; v_gene: TRBV7-2; CDR3aa: CASSLEWGPDTLHF; CDR3nt: TGTGCCAGCAGCTTAGAGTGGGGCCCAGATACCCTCCACTTT
abundance: few; j_gene: TRBJ2-3; d_gene: -; v_gene: TRBV4-2; CDR3aa: CASSQGEVASTDTQYF; CDR3nt: TGTGCCAGCAGCCAGGGTGAGGTCGCCAGCACAGATACGCAGTATTTT
abundance: -; j_gene: TRBJ2-1; d_gene: TRBD1; v_gene: TRBV11-1; CDR3aa: CASSFERGLYNEQFF; CDR3nt: TGTGCCAGCAGCTTTGAAAGGGGGCTTTACAATGAGCAGTTCTTC
abundance: -; j_gene: TRBJ2-3; d_gene: TRBD2; v_gene: TRBV7-3; CDR3aa: CASSPGTRPDTQYF; CDR3nt: TGTGCCAGCAGCCCCGGGACTAGACCAGATACGCAGTATTTT
abundance: -; j_gene: TRBJ1-1; d_gene: -; v_gene: TRBV30; CDR3aa: CAWTHTTGNTEAFF; CDR3nt: TGTGCCTGGACCCATACGACAGGGAACACTGAAGCTTTCTTT
abundance: -; j_gene: TRBJ2-1; d_gene: TRBD1; v_gene: TRBV11-2; CDR3aa: CASKGLRDRDVDEQFF; CDR3nt: TGTGCCAGCAAGGGGCTGAGAGACAGGGACGTTGATGAGCAGTTCTTC
abundance: -; j_gene: TRBJ2-6; d_gene: TRBD1; v_gene: TRBV5-4; CDR3aa: CASSYLGQGQANVLTF; CDR3nt: TGTGCCAGCAGCTACCTAGGACAGGGTCAGGCCAACGTCCTGACTTTC
abundance: -; j_gene: TRBJ2-1; d_gene: -; v_gene: TRBV11-2; CDR3aa: CASSLDRINEQFF; CDR3nt: TGTGCCAGCAGCTTAGATCGTATTAATGAGCAGTTCTTC
abundance: once; j_gene: TRBJ1-3; d_gene: -; v_gene: TRBV5-1; CDR3aa: CASSLGTLGNTIYF; CDR3nt: TGCGCCAGCAGCTTGGGTACGCTAGGAAACACCATATATTTT
abundance: -; j_gene: TRBJ1-5; d_gene: -; v_gene: TRBV6-6; CDR3aa: CASSYSSQGSQPQHF; CDR3nt: TGTGCCAGCAGTTACTCATCGCAGGGGAGTCAGCCCCAGCATTTT
abundance: few; j_gene: TRBJ1-2; d_gene: TRBD1; v_gene: TRBV7-2; CDR3aa: CASSSGQGRNGYTF; CDR3nt: TGTGCCAGCAGCTCCGGACAGGGGAGGAATGGCTACACCTTC
abundance: -; j_gene: TRBJ2-1; d_gene: TRBD2; v_gene: TRBV29-1; CDR3aa: CSVQTSGGFYNEQFF; CDR3nt: TGCAGCGTACAGACTAGCGGGGGTTTCTACAATGAGCAGTTCTTC
abundance: -; j_gene: TRBJ2-3; d_gene: TRBD1; v_gene: TRBV6-5; CDR3aa: CASRNRGTDTQYF; CDR3nt: TGTGCCAGCAGGAACAGGGGTACAGATACGCAGTATTTT
abundance: -; j_gene: TRBJ1-1; d_gene: TRBD1; v_gene: TRBV2; CDR3aa: CAGTEEGAWAEAFF; CDR3nt: TGTGCCGGCACGGAGGAGGGGGCGTGGGCTGAAGCTTTCTTT
abundance: -; j_gene: TRBJ2-3; d_gene: -; v_gene: TRBV5-4; CDR3aa: CASSLPGSQADTQYF; CDR3nt: TGTGCCAGCAGCTTGCCCGGATCCCAGGCAGATACGCAGTATTTT
abundance: -; j_gene: TRBJ2-5; d_gene: TRBD2; v_gene: TRBV28; CDR3aa: CATLLAGKETQYF; CDR3nt: TGTGCCACCCTACTAGCGGGGAAAGAGACCCAGTACTTC
abundance: -; j_gene: TRBJ2-2; d_gene: TRBD2; v_gene: TRBV11-2; CDR3aa: CASSSRTSGGLNTGELFF; CDR3nt: TGTGCCAGCAGCTCAAGAACTAGCGGGGGTCTGAACACCGGGGAGCTGTTTTTT